Presented here are 7 T cell receptor beta chains from one specimen sequenced in a study of PD-1 blockade in mismatch repair-deficient tumors (dated by TCRdb to 2016 to 2017). This specimen's time point label, interpreted: 10-day in vitro stimulation with candidate neoantigen peptide 2. Which antigens these TCRs recognize remains unknown. The library was prepared using the immunoSEQ multiplex PCR assay. TCRdb retrieved this table from immuneACCESS and kept in-frame rearrangements only. Not all clones are present; in checked studies, unresolved V genes account for under half, and no reason is known for the remainder. The sample data list just under 10,000 clones, and around 87% of these were observed just once. 20% to 25% of the sample belongs to the ten largest clones. This material consisted of cells cultured in vitro, taken from a patient treated with pembrolizumab. These receptors were obtained from an adult with mismatch repair-deficient cancer.

The chain links TRBV18 to TRBJ2-3; 9 bases are a match to TRBD2. The V gene's germline CDR1 is KGHSH and CDR2 LQKENI. This CDR3 contains 14 residues. Trimming took 6 bases from V and 8 from J; bases not matched to a gene: 9. The CDR3 reads CASSIAGDKITQYF. CDR3 coding DNA: TGTGCCAGCTCGATAGCGGGAGACAAGATTACGCAGTATTTT.

DNA for the CDR3: TGCGCCAGCAGCCCGGGGACAGAACAAGAGACCCAGTACTTC. Translated, it gives CASSPGTEQETQYF. The chain employs TRBV5-1 and TRBJ2-5, with TRBD1 matching 7 bases. Germline loops: CDR1 SGHRS, CDR2 YFSETQ. Trimming cost V 4 bases and J 2 bases; bases outside gene matches: 5. The CDR3 covers 14 residues. Variable domain in full (rest from reference TRBV5-1 and TRBJ2-5): KAGVTQTPRYLIKTRGQQVTLSCSPISGHRSVSWYQQTPGQGLQFLFEYFSETQRNKGNFPGRFSGRQFSNSRSEMNVSTLELGDSALYLCASSPGTEQETQYFGPGTRLLVL.

The V call is TRBV2, the J call TRBJ2-2; 7 nucleotides align to TRBD1. This CDR3 has 13 residues. V dropped 5 bases and J dropped 7; count of bases not matched to a gene: 4. Germline V CDR1 and CDR2: SNHLY, FYNNEI. CDR3 sequence reads: CASSSDRRGELFF. The DNA for the CDR3 is TGTGCCAGCAGTTCGGACAGGCGCGGGGAGCTGTTTTTT.

The chain combines TRBV27 with TRBJ2-3; 7 bases are a match to TRBD1. The CDR3 length is 16 residues. Germline CDR1 is MNHEY and CDR2 is SMNVEV (reference sequence). Trimming removed 3 bases from V and 5 bases from J; junction bases left unmatched: 11. The CDR3 loop reads CASSFGTAGGLDTQYF. CDR3 DNA: TGTGCCAGCAGTTTCGGGACAGCAGGGGGATTAGATACGCAGTATTTT.

The chain links TRBV11-2 to TRBJ2-4, with D perhaps assigned TRBD1 or TRBD2 (5 bases each). The length of the CDR3 is 16 residues. Trimming took 2 bases from V and 0 from J, leaving 11 bases between them. Germline V lookup: CDR1 SGHAT, CDR2 FQNNGV. The CDR3 nucleotides are TGTGCCAGCAGCTTAAGGGGCGGGCTAGCCAAAAACATTCAGTACTTC. This codes for CASSLRGGLAKNIQYF.

The chain is built from TRBV7-3 and TRBJ1-3; D not certain. The CDR3 spans 13 residues. V lost 5 bases and J 2 bases, leaving 7 bases between the germline ends. Germline assignment: CDR1 SGHTA and CDR2 FQGTGA. The CDR3, as DNA: TGTGCCAGCAGCCCTTCCGCTGGAAACACCATATATTTT. Translation gives CASSPSAGNTIYF.

The chain joins TRBV27 to TRBJ2-2; D unclear. Trimming removed 3 bases at V and 5 bases at J, with 13 bases between. The CDR3 runs to 15 residues. CDR1 MNHEY and CDR2 SMNVEV come from the germline V gene (reference sequence). The CDR3 spells CASSFLFTETGELFF. CDR3 nucleotide sequence: TGTGCCAGCAGTTTCCTCTTTACGGAAACCGGGGAGCTGTTTTTT.